This entry concerns a single TCR beta chain. What it binds is not known. From germline, CDR1 is MNHEY and CDR2 SVGAGI. Between the trimmed V and J ends, which lost 3 bases and 6 bases, there was a span of 15 bases. CDR3 size: 15 residues. These data are taken from a study of shared clonotypes between healthy human individuals. Study-wide findings and caveats: Sharing of clonotypes among donors was expected to vary with sequencing depth.

Naive CD8 isolation took CD45RO-negative cells positively selected for CCR7 and excluded terminally differentiated effector memory CD45RA+ cells. Healthy HIV-negative adults without recent acute infections or vaccinations served as donors. The study ran the assay at deep level. Every subset had its genomic DNA shared out evenly among several immunoSEQ plates. Some clones are missing from TCRdb's copy, which holds only in-frame ones; the method was immunoSEQ multiplex PCR. The data contain over 2,000,000 clones, 93% of them singletons. This TCR came from a man aged 18 to 29 in good health. Some clones in this sample may be carry-over from other donors' samples. Sequenced: naive CD8+ T cells from PBMCs. The V gene is TRBV6-5, the J gene TRBJ2-1; D is ambiguous. As DNA, the CDR3 is TGTGCCAGCAGTTATGGGCAGGTCAACCTCAATGAGCAGTTCTTC. Encoded protein: CASSYGQVNLNEQFF.